The clone carrying this T cell receptor beta chain showed up just once. The antigen is unknown. This sample was included in a study of cytomegalovirus exposure and HLA in healthy donors. Each of the donors was a healthy bone marrow donor. There are 19 residues in the CDR3. CDR1 and CDR2 (germline): MGHRA, YSYEKL. Between the trimmed V and J ends, which lost 4 bases and 4 bases, there was a span of 27 bases. Vbeta (60) and Jbeta (13) primers were used in the PCR. Here immunoSEQ multiplex PCR was the method, and the copy in TCRdb shows in-frame clones only, minus some. The sample consists of fewer than 110,000 clones, roughly 70% of them appearing once. Overall study results and limits: Most of the TCR beta V segments (in an earlier analysis) were productive either about 87% or about 30% of the time. Fewer than 20,000 TCR beta sequences were associated with HLA alleles at 0.05 false discovery rate in a later analysis. Presence/absence analyses took donor sequencing depth as roughly uniform.

This chain connects TRBV4-1 to TRBJ2-3, with D possibly TRBD1 on 6 matching bases. Input material: PBMCs. The sequence was obtained from a woman aged 40 to 50 in good health and CMV-seropositive. The CDR3 DNA reads as TGCGCCAGCAGCCTCACCTCCCCCTCCAGGGGAAGTTTCCCAGATACGCAGTATTTT. Protein product: CASSLTSPSRGSFPDTQYF.